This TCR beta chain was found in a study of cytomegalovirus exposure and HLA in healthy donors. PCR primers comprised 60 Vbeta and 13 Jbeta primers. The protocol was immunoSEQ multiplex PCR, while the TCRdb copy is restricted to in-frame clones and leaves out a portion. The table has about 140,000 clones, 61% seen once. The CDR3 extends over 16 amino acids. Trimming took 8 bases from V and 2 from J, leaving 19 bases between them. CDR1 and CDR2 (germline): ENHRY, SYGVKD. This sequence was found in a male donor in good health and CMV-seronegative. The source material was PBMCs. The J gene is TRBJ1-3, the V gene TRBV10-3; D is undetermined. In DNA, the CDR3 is TGTGCCATCGAAGAATTCTCGGGGATTGCTGGAAACACCATATATTTT. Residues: CAIEEFSGIAGNTIYF.